The sample holds a few counts of the clone carrying this T cell receptor beta chain. Its matching antigen is unknown. Trimming took 3 bases from V and 1 from J, leaving 9 bases between them. The CDR3 consists of 14 residues. CDR1 and CDR2 from the germline V gene are KGHDR and SFDVKD. RNA transcripts provided the source from which TCR beta CDR3 regions were amplified. A set of HTBI primers served as the primers for a first-round RT-PCR of the TCR CDR3. From the multiplex PCR reads, TCRdb called clonotypes with MiXCR, one entry per CDR3 protein. The sample yields about 500,000 distinct CDR3 sequences, approximately 48% seen once. The data stem from a study of T cells in Graves' hyperthyroidism and ophthalmopathy. Study-wide points: Most thyroid clonotypes with frequency above 0.001 were detected in blood. The model predicted ophthalmopathy a median approximately 6.3 months before onset.

The chain uses TRBV24-1 and TRBJ2-7; D not resolved. The receptor was derived from an adult woman with Graves' disease, either hyperthyroidism or ophthalmopathy (not recorded which). The source material was peripheral blood or thyroid tissue (not recorded which). Here the CDR3 reads CATSDTRGSYEQYF. In DNA, the CDR3 is TGTGCCACCAGTGATACCAGAGGATCCTACGAGCAGTACTTC.